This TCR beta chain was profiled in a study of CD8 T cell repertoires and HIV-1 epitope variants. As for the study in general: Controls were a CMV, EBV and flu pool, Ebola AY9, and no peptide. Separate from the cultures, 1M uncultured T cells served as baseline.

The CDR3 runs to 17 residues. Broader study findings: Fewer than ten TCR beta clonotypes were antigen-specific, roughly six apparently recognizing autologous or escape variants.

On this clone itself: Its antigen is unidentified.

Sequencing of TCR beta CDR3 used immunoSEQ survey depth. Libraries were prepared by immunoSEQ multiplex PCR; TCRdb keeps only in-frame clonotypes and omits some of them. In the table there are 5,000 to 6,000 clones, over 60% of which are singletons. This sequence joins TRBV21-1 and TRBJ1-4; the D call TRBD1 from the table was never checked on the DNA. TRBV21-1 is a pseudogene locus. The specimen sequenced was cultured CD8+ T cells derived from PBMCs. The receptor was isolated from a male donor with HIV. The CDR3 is CASSKAHRGAKDEKLFF. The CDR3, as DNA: TGTGCCAGCAGCAAAGCGCACAGGGGAGCGAAGGATGAAAAACTGTTTTTT.